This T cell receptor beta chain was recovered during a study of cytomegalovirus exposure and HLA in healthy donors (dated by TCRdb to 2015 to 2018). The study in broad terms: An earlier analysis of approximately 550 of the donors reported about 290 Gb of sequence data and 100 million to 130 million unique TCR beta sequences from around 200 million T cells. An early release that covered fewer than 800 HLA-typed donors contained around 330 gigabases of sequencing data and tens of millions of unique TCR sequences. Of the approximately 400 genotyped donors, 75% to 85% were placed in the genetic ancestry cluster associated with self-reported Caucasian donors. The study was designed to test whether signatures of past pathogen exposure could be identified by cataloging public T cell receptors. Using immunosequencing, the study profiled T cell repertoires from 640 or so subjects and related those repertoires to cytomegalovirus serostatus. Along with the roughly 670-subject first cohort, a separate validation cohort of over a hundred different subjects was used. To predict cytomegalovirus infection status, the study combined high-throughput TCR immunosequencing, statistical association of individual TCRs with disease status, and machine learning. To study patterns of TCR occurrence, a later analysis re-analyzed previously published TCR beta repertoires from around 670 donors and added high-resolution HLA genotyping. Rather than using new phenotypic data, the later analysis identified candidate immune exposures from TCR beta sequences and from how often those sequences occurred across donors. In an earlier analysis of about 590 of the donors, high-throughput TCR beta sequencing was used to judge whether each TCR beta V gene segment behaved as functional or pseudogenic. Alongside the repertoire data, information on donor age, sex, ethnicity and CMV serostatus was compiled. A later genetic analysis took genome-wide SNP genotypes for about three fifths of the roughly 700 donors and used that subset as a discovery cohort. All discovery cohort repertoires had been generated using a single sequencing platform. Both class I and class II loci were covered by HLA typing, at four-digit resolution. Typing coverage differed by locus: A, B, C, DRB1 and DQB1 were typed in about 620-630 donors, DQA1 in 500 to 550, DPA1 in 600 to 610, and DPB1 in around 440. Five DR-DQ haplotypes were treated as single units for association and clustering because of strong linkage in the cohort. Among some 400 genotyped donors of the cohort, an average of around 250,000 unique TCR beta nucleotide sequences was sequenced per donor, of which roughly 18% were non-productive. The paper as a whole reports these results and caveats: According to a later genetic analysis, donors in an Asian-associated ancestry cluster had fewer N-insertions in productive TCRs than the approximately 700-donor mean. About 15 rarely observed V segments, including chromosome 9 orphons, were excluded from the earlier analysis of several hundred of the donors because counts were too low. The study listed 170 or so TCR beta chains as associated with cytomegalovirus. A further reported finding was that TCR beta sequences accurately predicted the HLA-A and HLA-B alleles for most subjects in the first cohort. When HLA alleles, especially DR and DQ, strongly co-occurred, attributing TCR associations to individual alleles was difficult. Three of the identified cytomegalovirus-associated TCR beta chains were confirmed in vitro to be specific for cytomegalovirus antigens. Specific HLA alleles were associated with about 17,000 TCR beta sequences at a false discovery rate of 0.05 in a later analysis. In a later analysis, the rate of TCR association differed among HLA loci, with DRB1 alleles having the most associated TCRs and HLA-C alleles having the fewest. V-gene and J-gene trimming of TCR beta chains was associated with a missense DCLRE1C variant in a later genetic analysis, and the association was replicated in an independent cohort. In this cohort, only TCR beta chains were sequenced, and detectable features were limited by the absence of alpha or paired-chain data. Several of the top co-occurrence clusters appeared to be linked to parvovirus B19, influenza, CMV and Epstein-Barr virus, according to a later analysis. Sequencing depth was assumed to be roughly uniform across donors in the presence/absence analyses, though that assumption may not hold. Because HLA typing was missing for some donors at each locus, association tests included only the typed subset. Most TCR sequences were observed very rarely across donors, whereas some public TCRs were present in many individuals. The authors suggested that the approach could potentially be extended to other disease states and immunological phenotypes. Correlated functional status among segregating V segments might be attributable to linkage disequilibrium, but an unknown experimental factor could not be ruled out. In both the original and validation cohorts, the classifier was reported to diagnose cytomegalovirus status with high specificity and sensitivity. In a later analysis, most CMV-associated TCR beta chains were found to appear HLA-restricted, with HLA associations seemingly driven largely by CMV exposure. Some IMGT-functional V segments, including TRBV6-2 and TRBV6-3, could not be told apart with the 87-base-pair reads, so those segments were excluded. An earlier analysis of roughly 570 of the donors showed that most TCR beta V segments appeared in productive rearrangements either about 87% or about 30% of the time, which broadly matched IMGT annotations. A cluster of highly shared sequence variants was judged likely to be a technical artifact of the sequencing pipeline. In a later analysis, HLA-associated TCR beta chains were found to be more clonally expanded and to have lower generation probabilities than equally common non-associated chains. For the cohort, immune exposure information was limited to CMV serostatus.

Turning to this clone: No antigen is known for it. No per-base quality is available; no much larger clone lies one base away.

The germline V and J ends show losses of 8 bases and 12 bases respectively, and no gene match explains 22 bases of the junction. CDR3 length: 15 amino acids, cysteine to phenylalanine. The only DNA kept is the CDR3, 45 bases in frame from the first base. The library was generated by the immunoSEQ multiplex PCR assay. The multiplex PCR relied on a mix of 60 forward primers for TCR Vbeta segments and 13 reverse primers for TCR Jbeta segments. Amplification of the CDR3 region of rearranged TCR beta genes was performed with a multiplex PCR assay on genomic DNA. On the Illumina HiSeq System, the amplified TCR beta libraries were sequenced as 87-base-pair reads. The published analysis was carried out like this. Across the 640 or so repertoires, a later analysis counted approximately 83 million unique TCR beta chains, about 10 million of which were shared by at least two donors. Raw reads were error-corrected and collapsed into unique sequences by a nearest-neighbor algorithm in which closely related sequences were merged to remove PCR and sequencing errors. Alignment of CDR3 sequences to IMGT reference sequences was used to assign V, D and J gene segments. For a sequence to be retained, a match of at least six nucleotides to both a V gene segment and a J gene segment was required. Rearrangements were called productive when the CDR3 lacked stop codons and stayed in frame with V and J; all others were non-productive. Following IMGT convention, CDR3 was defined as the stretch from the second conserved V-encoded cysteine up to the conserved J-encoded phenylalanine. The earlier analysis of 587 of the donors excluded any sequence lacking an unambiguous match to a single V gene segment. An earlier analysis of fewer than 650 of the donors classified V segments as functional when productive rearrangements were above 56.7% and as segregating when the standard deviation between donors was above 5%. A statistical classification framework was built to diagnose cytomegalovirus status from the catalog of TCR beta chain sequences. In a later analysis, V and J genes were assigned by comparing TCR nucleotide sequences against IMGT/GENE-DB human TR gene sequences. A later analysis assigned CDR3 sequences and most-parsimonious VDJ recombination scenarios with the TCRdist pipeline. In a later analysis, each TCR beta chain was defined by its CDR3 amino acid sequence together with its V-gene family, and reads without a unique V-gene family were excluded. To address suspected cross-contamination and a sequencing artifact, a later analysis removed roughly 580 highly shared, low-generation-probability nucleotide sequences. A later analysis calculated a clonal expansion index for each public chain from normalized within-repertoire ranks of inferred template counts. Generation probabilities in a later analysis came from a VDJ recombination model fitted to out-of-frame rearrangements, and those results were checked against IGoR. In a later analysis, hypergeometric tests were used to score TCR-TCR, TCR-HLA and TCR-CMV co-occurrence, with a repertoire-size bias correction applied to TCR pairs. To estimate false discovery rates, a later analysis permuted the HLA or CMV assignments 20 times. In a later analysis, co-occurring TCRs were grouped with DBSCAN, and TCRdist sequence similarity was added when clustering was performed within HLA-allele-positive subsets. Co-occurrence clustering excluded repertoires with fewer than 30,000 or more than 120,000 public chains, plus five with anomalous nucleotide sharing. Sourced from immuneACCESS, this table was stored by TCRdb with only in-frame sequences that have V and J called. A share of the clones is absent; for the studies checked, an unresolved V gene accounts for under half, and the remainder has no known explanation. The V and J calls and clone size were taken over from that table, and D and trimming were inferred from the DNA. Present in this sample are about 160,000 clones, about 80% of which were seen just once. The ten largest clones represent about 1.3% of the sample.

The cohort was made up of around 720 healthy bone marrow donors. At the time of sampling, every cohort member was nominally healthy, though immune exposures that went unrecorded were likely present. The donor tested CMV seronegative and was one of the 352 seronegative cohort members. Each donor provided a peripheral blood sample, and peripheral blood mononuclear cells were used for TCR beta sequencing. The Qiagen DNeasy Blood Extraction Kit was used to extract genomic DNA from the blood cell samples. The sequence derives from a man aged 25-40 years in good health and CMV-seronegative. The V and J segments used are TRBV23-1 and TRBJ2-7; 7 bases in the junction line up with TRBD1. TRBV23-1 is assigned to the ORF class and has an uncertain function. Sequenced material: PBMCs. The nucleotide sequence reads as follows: TGCGCCAGCCGAAACGCTTGGGACAGCCACTACGATGGGTACTTC. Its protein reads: CASRNAWDSHYDGYF.